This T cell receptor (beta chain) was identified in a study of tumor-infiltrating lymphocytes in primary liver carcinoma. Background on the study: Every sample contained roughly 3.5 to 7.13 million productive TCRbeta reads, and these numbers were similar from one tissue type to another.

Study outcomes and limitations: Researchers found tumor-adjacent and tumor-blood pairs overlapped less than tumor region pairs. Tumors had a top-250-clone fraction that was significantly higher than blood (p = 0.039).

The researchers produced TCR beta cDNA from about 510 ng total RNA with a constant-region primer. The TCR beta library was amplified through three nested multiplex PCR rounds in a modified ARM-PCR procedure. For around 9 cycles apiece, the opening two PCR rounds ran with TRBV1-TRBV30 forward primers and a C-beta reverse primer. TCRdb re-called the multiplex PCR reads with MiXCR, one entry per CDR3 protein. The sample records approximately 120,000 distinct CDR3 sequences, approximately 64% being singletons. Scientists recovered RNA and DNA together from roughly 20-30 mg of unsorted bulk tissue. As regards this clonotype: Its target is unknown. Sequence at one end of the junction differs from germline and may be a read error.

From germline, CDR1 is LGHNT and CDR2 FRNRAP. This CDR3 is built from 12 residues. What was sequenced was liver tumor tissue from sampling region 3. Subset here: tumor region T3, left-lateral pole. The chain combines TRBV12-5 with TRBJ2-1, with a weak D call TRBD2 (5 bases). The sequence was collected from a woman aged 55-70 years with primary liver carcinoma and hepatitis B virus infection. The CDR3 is CVSGQAAWEQLF. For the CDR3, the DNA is TGTGTTAGTGGCCAGGCGGCGTGGGAGCAGTTATTC.